There are many counts of the clone carrying this T cell receptor (beta chain). TCRdb fed the reads into MiXCR, producing one record per CDR3 protein. Seen here are 120,000 to 150,000 distinct CDR3 sequences, 5.5% to 7% observed once, and the top ten hold 15% to 20%. The data stem from a study of T cell repertoires in cytomegalovirus infection. Overall study: CMV infection plus the matching HLA type was flagged by public TCR beta signatures.

V trimming: 0 bases; J trimming: 4 bases; junction bases outside the gene matches: 2. The CDR3 runs to 14 residues. CDR1 and CDR2 (germline): SGHAT, FQNNGV. This rearrangement joins TRBV11-2 to TRBJ2-5; 7 positions match TRBD2. The TCR comes from a human donor in good health (CMV status not recorded). Some clones in this sample may be carry-over from other donors' samples. The sequenced sample consisted of PBMCs. CDR3 coding DNA: TGTGCCAGCAGCTTAGAGGGGAGGGGAGAGACCCAGTACTTC. Translation gives CASSLEGRGETQYF.